A selection of T cell receptor beta chains follows, all from one sample in a study of shared clonotypes between healthy human individuals. Data came from immunoSEQ multiplex PCR; TCRdb stores just in-frame clones and leaves some out. The sample carries 2 million to 2.5 million clones, roughly 93% recorded once. The sequenced sample was naive CD4+ T cells from PBMCs. All receptors derive from a man between 18 and 35 years old in good health. Some clones in this sample may be carry-over from other donors' samples. Both conserved end residues are part of each CDR3. The D gene is left open where the match is weak. Expanded clones are given a class, and other clones once, few, many or no size at all.

j_call | v_call | d_call | clone_size | cdr3_aa | cdr3_nt
TRBJ2-1 | TRBV7-9 | TRBD2 | - | CASSPVPLAGYNEQFF | TGTGCCAGCAGCCCCGTCCCCCTAGCGGGGTACAATGAGCAGTTCTTC
TRBJ2-7 | TRBV9 | TRBD2 | - | CASSVASGKTYEQYF | TGTGCCAGCAGCGTAGCTAGCGGAAAAACTTACGAGCAGTACTTC
TRBJ2-1 | TRBV6-6 | TRBD2 | once | CASSYLGGPGNEQFF | TGTGCCAGCAGTTACTTGGGAGGGCCGGGCAATGAGCAGTTCTTC
TRBJ1-5 | TRBV6-1 | - | - | CASRVYGVGQPQHF | TGTGCCAGCAGAGTTTATGGGGTGGGTCAGCCCCAGCATTTT
TRBJ2-1 | TRBV18 | - | once | CASSPPDYNEQFF | TGTGCCAGCTCACCACCGGACTACAATGAGCAGTTCTTC
TRBJ2-2 | TRBV27 | TRBD2 | - | CASSRSGTSGVGTGELFF | TGTGCCAGCAGTAGGTCCGGGACTAGCGGGGTAGGGACCGGGGAGCTGTTTTTT
TRBJ1-5 | TRBV2 | - | - | CASSARGADQPQHF | TGTGCCAGCAGTGCGAGGGGGGCTGATCAGCCCCAGCATTTT
TRBJ1-1 | TRBV18 | TRBD1 | - | CASSPGQGRGTEAFF | TGTGCCAGCTCACCTGGACAGGGAAGGGGCACTGAAGCTTTCTTT
TRBJ2-3 | TRBV9 | - | few | CASSVVASTDTQYF | TGTGCCAGCAGCGTAGTAGCTAGCACAGATACGCAGTATTTT
TRBJ1-1 | TRBV2 | TRBD1 | - | CASSTQGENTEAFF | TGTGCCAGCAGTACACAGGGGGAGAACACTGAAGCTTTCTTT
TRBJ1-1 | TRBV9 | - | - | CASSVVGSLTEAFF | TGTGCCAGCAGCGTAGTAGGCTCTCTCACTGAAGCTTTCTTT
TRBJ1-1 | TRBV7-8 | TRBD1 | - | CASSPRQGEWVTEAFF | TGTGCCAGCAGCCCTCGCCAGGGGGAATGGGTCACTGAAGCTTTCTTT
TRBJ2-3 | TRBV30 | TRBD1 | - | CAWSSTGLGDTQYF | TGTGCCTGGAGTTCGACAGGGCTGGGAGATACGCAGTATTTT
TRBJ1-1 | TRBV5-1 | - | - | CASSLGGTGGANTEAFF | TGCGCCAGCAGCTTGGGTGGGACCGGAGGAGCGAACACTGAAGCTTTCTTT
TRBJ2-3 | TRBV6-6 | - | - | CASRVDSTLTDTQYF | TGTGCCAGCAGGGTGGACAGCACGCTCACAGATACGCAGTATTTT
TRBJ1-2 | TRBV29-1 | - | - | CSVVDGSPLYGYTF | TGCAGCGTTGTCGATGGCTCCCCGCTTTATGGCTACACCTTC
TRBJ1-1 | TRBV5-1 | TRBD1 | - | CASSYGTGGTEAFF | TGCGCCAGCAGCTACGGGACAGGAGGGACTGAAGCTTTCTTT
TRBJ2-2 | TRBV6-1 | TRBD2 | - | CASRVAGNTGELFF | TGTGCCAGCAGAGTAGCGGGAAACACCGGGGAGCTGTTTTTT
TRBJ2-7 | TRBV7-9 | - | - | CASSLLTGYEQYF | TGTGCCAGCAGCTTATTGACGGGATACGAGCAGTACTTC
TRBJ2-2 | TRBV9 | - | - | CASSAKLIDTFVGGELFF | TGTGCCAGCAGCGCAAAGTTGATAGATACTTTCGTTGGCGGGGAGCTGTTTTTT
TRBJ2-7 | TRBV5-5 | - | - | CASSRPQTYEQYF | TGTGCCAGCAGCCGCCCCCAGACTTACGAGCAGTACTTC
TRBJ2-3 | TRBV7-2 | - | - | CASSQGGQPTDTQYF | TGTGCCAGCAGCCAAGGTGGACAGCCCACAGATACGCAGTATTTT
TRBJ2-1 | TRBV23-1 | - | - | CASRYGDICPYNEQFF | TGCGCCAGCCGCTACGGGGACATCTGTCCCTACAATGAGCAGTTCTTC
TRBJ2-2 | TRBV7-9 | - | - | CASSLGSGYTGELFF | TGTGCCAGCAGCTTGGGTAGTGGGTATACCGGGGAGCTGTTTTTT
TRBJ1-4 | TRBV9 | - | - | CASSVDPGTTNEKLFF | TGTGCCAGCAGCGTAGATCCGGGGACAACTAATGAAAAACTGTTTTTT
TRBJ2-7 | TRBV5-6 | TRBD2 | - | CASSLLLAGESGDEQYF | TGTGCCAGCAGCTTGTTGCTAGCGGGAGAATCAGGCGACGAGCAGTACTTC
TRBJ2-7 | TRBV6-1 | TRBD1 | few | CASSEAGTGAYEQYF | TGTGCCAGCAGTGAAGCCGGGACAGGGGCCTACGAGCAGTACTTC
TRBJ1-1 | TRBV5-1 | - | - | CASSETGLPVNTEAFF | TGCGCCAGCAGCGAAACAGGGCTGCCGGTGAACACTGAAGCTTTCTTT
TRBJ2-7 | TRBV9 | TRBD2 | - | CASSGTSGSSYEQYF | TGTGCCAGCAGCGGGACTAGCGGGAGCTCCTACGAGCAGTACTTC
TRBJ1-5 | TRBV5-8 | TRBD1 | - | CASSLGDRGRNQPQHF | TGTGCCAGCAGCTTGGGGGACAGGGGGCGGAATCAGCCCCAGCATTTT
TRBJ2-1 | TRBV5-6 | TRBD2 | - | CASSLREGDEQFF | TGTGCCAGCAGCTTGAGGGAGGGCGATGAGCAGTTCTTC
TRBJ2-3 | TRBV2 | - | - | CASSVGVGGDTQYF | TGTGCCAGCAGTGTGGGAGTCGGCGGAGATACGCAGTATTTT
TRBJ2-3 | TRBV5-1 | TRBD1 | - | CASSPGTGAIRDTQYF | TGCGCCAGCAGCCCCGGGACAGGGGCGATCAGGGATACGCAGTATTTT
TRBJ2-7 | TRBV5-1 | - | - | CASSADQGGSYEQYF | TGCGCCAGCAGCGCCGATCAGGGAGGATCCTACGAGCAGTACTTC
TRBJ1-1 | TRBV23-1 | TRBD1 | - | CASSPGQGNTEAFF | TGCGCCAGCAGTCCCGGACAGGGAAACACTGAAGCTTTCTTT
TRBJ2-1 | TRBV30 | TRBD1 | - | CAWTKTGGLDEQFF | TGTGCCTGGACCAAGACAGGGGGCCTCGATGAGCAGTTCTTC
TRBJ2-1 | TRBV10-3 | TRBD2 | - | CAIRQTSGRPTYNEQFF | TGTGCCATCAGGCAGACTAGCGGGAGACCAACCTACAATGAGCAGTTCTTC
TRBJ2-7 | TRBV4-1 | - | - | CASSQDLGRNYEQYF | TGCGCCAGCAGCCAAGATCTAGGCAGAAACTACGAGCAGTACTTC
TRBJ2-7 | TRBV5-1 | TRBD1 | - | CASSLETGGSYEQYF | TGCGCCAGCAGCTTGGAAACAGGGGGTTCCTACGAGCAGTACTTC
TRBJ1-3 | TRBV21-1 | - | - | CASSKGRALRHRSSGNTIYF | TGTGCCAGCAGCAAAGGACGGGCTTTAAGGCACCGAAGCTCTGGAAACACCATATATTTT
TRBJ1-1 | TRBV30 | - | - | CAWSRMNTEAFF | TGTGCCTGGAGCCGTATGAACACTGAAGCTTTCTTT
TRBJ2-4 | TRBV2 | - | - | CASSEYSRAKNIQYF | TGTGCCAGCAGTGAATACAGCAGAGCCAAAAACATTCAGTACTTC
TRBJ2-5 | TRBV5-1 | TRBD1 | once | CASSQGQGNGETQYF | TGCGCCAGCAGCCAGGGACAGGGGAACGGGGAGACCCAGTACTTC
TRBJ1-1 | TRBV6-6 | - | - | CASSPESYTEAFF | TGTGCCAGCAGTCCCGAGAGCTACACTGAAGCTTTCTTT
TRBJ1-1 | TRBV29-1 | - | - | CSVFSFLGTEAFF | TGCAGCGTTTTTTCTTTCCTGGGCACTGAAGCTTTCTTT
TRBJ1-5 | TRBV19 | TRBD1 | - | CASSPGRTGYNQPQHF | TGTGCCAGTAGTCCGGGACGGACAGGTTACAATCAGCCCCAGCATTTT
TRBJ2-3 | TRBV9 | TRBD2 | - | CASSPLAGGGTDTQYF | TGTGCCAGCAGCCCTCTAGCGGGAGGGGGCACAGATACGCAGTATTTT
TRBJ2-7 | TRBV7-2 | - | - | CASSLIQSYEQYF | TGTGCCAGCAGCTTGATACAGTCCTACGAGCAGTACTTC
TRBJ1-1 | TRBV7-2 | - | - | CASSVLPQGFAEAFF | TGTGCCAGCAGCGTCCTACCACAAGGTTTCGCTGAAGCTTTCTTT
TRBJ2-2 | TRBV10-3 | TRBD2 | - | CAISGGRSGSTPGELFF | TGTGCCATCAGTGGGGGACGTAGCGGGAGTACTCCCGGGGAGCTGTTTTTT
TRBJ2-7 | TRBV7-3 | TRBD1 | - | CASSLGTGGSYEQYF | TGTGCCAGCAGCCTAGGGACAGGGGGCTCCTACGAGCAGTACTTC
TRBJ1-4 | TRBV7-2 | - | - | CASSRGPRGDEKLFF | TGTGCCAGCAGCAGGGGACCTCGGGGGGATGAAAAACTGTTTTTT
TRBJ2-3 | TRBV7-7 | TRBD2 | - | CASSLGTSGVADTQYF | TGTGCCAGCAGCTTAGGGACTAGCGGAGTCGCAGATACGCAGTATTTT